This is a list of T cell receptor beta chains from one sample in a study of cytomegalovirus exposure and HLA in healthy donors. Here immunoSEQ multiplex PCR was the method, and the copy in TCRdb shows in-frame clones only, minus some. The sample yields around 130,000 clones, approximately 81% seen once. The sequencing input was PBMCs. The receptors shown here come from a woman under 40 in good health and CMV-seronegative. Both conserved end residues are part of each CDR3. A D gene is named only where the DNA matches it firmly. A row's size may be missing; if present it is once, few, many or a size class.

v_gene	d_gene	abundance	j_gene	CDR3aa	CDR3nt
TRBV7-9	.	.	TRBJ2-5	CASRSGTPSQETQYF	TGTGCCAGCAGGTCCGGGACTCCTTCCCAAGAGACCCAGTACTTC
TRBV19	TRBD1	once	TRBJ1-1	CATKGQGATEAFF	TGTGCCACCAAAGGACAGGGGGCTACTGAAGCTTTCTTT
TRBV6-5	TRBD1	once	TRBJ1-2	CASRMTGNYGYTF	TGTGCCAGCAGAATGACAGGGAACTATGGCTACACCTTC
TRBV30	.	.	TRBJ2-3	CAWSQTGNTDTQYF	TGTGCCTGGAGTCAGACAGGAAACACAGATACGCAGTATTTT
TRBV11-2	TRBD2	.	TRBJ2-7	CASSLGRGKTTSGRYEQYF	TGTGCCAGCAGCTTAGGGAGGGGGAAAACTACTAGCGGGCGGTACGAGCAGTACTTC
TRBV7-9	TRBD2	.	TRBJ2-1	CASSPPSGGLNEQFF	TGTGCCAGCAGCCCTCCTAGCGGGGGCCTAAATGAGCAGTTCTTC
TRBV11-3	TRBD1	once	TRBJ2-2	CASSLTGGITGELFF	TGTGCCAGCAGTTTGACAGGGGGAATCACCGGGGAGCTGTTTTTT
TRBV6-1	.	once	TRBJ2-7	CASSEAYSYEQYF	TGTGCCAGCAGTGAAGCGTATTCCTACGAGCAGTACTTC
TRBV7-2	TRBD1	.	TRBJ1-3	CASSLDTAGGNTIYF	TGTGCCAGCAGCTTAGATACGGCAGGGGGTAACACCATATATTTT
TRBV19	.	.	TRBJ1-4	CASSRDTWEKLFF	TGTGCCAGTAGTAGGGACACTTGGGAAAAACTGTTTTTT
TRBV2	TRBD1	.	TRBJ1-5	CASRPGQGAGQPQHF	TGTGCCAGCAGACCCGGACAGGGGGCAGGGCAGCCCCAGCATTTT
TRBV6-6	.	few	TRBJ1-3	CASRQTVSSGNTIYF	TGTGCCAGCAGACAGACAGTAAGCTCTGGAAACACCATATATTTT
TRBV5-5	.	.	TRBJ1-6	CASRHGLSSYNSPLHF	TGTGCCAGCCGACATGGATTAAGCTCCTATAATTCACCCCTCCACTTT
TRBV6-5	.	many	TRBJ2-7	CASSLSGLYEQYF	TGTGCCAGCAGTCTGTCAGGCCTCTACGAGCAGTACTTC
TRBV10-3	.	.	TRBJ2-2	CAISDTQMITGELFF	TGTGCCATCAGTGATACGCAGATGATCACCGGGGAGCTGTTTTTT
TRBV29-1	.	.	TRBJ2-3	CSVAPPTWAPRVRAETQYF	TGCAGCGTTGCCCCCCCCACTTGGGCCCCCAGGGTCAGGGCAGAAACGCAGTATTTT
TRBV29-1	TRBD1	.	TRBJ1-2	CSVGDRVDYGYTF	TGCAGCGTGGGGGACAGGGTGGACTATGGCTACACCTTC
TRBV6-6	.	.	TRBJ2-3	CASRGGYRTDTQYF	TGTGCCAGCAGGGGGGGTTACCGCACAGATACGCAGTATTTT
TRBV7-2	.	.	TRBJ2-2	CATQLNLANTGELFF	TGTGCGACACAGCTTAACCTGGCGAACACCGGGGAGCTGTTTTTT
TRBV7-6	.	.	TRBJ1-6	CASSLASPRYNSPLHF	TGTGCCAGCAGCTTAGCGAGCCCGCGTTATAATTCACCCCTCCACTTT
TRBV5-8	.	.	TRBJ2-1	CASSFYRSSSYNEQFF	TGTGCCAGCAGCTTTTATCGCTCCAGCTCCTACAATGAGCAGTTCTTC